Given below is one T cell receptor (beta chain) in context. As yet, its antigen is unknown. The source of the sample is a study of cytomegalovirus exposure and HLA in healthy donors. Amplification used 60 Vbeta primers and 13 Jbeta primers. Assay: immunoSEQ multiplex PCR; the TCRdb copy retains only in-frame clones and omits some. The top ten clones hold roughly 15% of a sample with 200,000 to 250,000 clones, about 80% of them seen once. The CDR3 is 15 amino acids. V lost 8 bases and J lost 8; bases outside the gene matches: 11. Germline V lookup: CDR1 SGHAT, CDR2 FQNNGV. Study outcomes and limitations: When analyzed later, a missense DCLRE1C variant was found to be linked to TCR beta V- and J-gene trimming. Confirmation in vitro established that three CMV-associated chains were specific for CMV antigens.

Material for sequencing was PBMCs. This clonotype originated in a man aged 40-55 years in good health and CMV-seronegative. This chain joins TRBV11-2 and TRBJ2-1; TRBD2 aligns across 11 bases. CDR3 DNA sequence: TGTGCCAGCTCCTTAGCGGGAGGGCCTGTTCATGAGCAGTTCTTC. This translates into CASSLAGGPVHEQFF.